These 8 T cell receptor beta chains were all obtained from the same sample, sequenced in a study of technical replicates of blood from a few donors. The data were produced by immunoSEQ multiplex PCR, yet TCRdb's version contains in-frame clones alone and is incomplete. The sample has 53,000 or so clones; 85% to 95% are singletons. The specimen was PBMCs. These receptors originate from a human donor in good health. Some clones in this sample may be carry-over from other donors' samples.

The V gene is TRBV4-3, the J gene TRBJ2-1, with 7 nucleotides matching TRBD2. The V and J ends lost 0 bases and 5 bases, in that order; junction bases with no gene match: 7. Germline-derived CDR1 and CDR2 are LGHNA and YSLEER. This CDR3 spans 16 amino acids. The CDR3 DNA sequence: TGCGCCAGCAGCCAAGATCCCGGACTAGTTAACAATGAGCAGTTCTTC. As protein: CASSQDPGLVNNEQFF.

The chain joins TRBV19 to TRBJ2-3; perhaps TRBD2 as D (5 bases). The CDR3 spans 15 residues. The V end was cut by 1 base, the J end by 5 bases, with 13 bases between. Germline CDR1 reads LNHDA; CDR2 reads SQIVND (reference sequence). CDR3 residues: CASSIGPGLKDTQYF. The CDR3 bases are TGTGCCAGTAGTATAGGACCGGGATTGAAAGATACGCAGTATTTT.

This clone was recorded only once. This sequence joins TRBV7-2 and TRBJ2-7; maybe TRBD2 (6 bases). Germline CDR1 and CDR2: SGHTA and FQGNSA. The germline V and J ends were trimmed by 4 bases and 6 bases, with 19 bases remaining between them. This CDR3 is 15 amino acids long. The CDR3 loop reads CASSSVGGTLFEQYF. The CDR3 region has the DNA TGTGCCAGCAGCTCCGTGGGGGGAACTCTCTTCGAGCAGTACTTC.

This clone was counted once. V is TRBV15 and J is TRBJ2-1; a possible D gene is TRBD2 (6 bases). Germline V CDR1 and CDR2: LNHNV, YYDKDF (reference sequence). V shed 5 bases and J shed 12 bases, with 17 bases lying between them. The CDR3 contains 13 residues. Here the CDR3 DNA reads TGTGCCACCAGCCGGGACTCCCAATATGGGCAGTTCTTC. The encoded protein is CATSRDSQYGQFF.

This rearrangement joins TRBV12-5 to TRBJ2-1; D is unresolved. The CDR3 contains 14 residues. V shed 0 bases and J shed 8 bases, with 11 bases lying between them. The germline CDR1 and CDR2 sequences are LGHNT and FRNRAP. CDR3 residues: CASGLVPLVYEQFF. In DNA, the CDR3 is TGTGCTAGTGGTTTGGTACCGCTAGTCTATGAGCAGTTCTTC.

The chain carries TRBV7-2 and TRBJ1-5, with D possibly being TRBD1 (5 bases). Trimming took off 1 base at V and 3 bases at J, with 16 bases between the two ends. CDR1 SGHTA and CDR2 FQGNSA come from the germline V gene. The CDR3 extends over 17 amino acids. This CDR3 is CASSLVGGVEANQPQHF. CDR3 nucleotide sequence: TGTGCCAGCAGCTTAGTGGGAGGGGTAGAGGCCAATCAGCCCCAGCATTTT.

In this sample, this clone turned up once. The V call is TRBV5-1, the J call TRBJ2-7; 9 bases are a match to TRBD1. Germline CDR1 SGHRS, CDR2 YFSETQ. V was clipped by 4 bases and J by 5 bases; unmatched bases: 7. The CDR3 extends over 14 amino acids. In nucleotides, the CDR3 is TGCGCCAGCAGCCGCACAGGGGGCTTCAACGAGCAGTACTTC. Encoded protein: CASSRTGGFNEQYF. The full variable domain, with the rest looked up from reference TRBV5-1 and TRBJ2-7, is KAGVTQTPRYLIKTRGQQVTLSCSPISGHRSVSWYQQTPGQGLQFLFEYFSETQRNKGNFPGRFSGRQFSNSRSEMNVSTLELGDSALYLCASSRTGGFNEQYFGPGTRLTVT.

The sample holds one count of this clone. V and J are TRBV4-3 and TRBJ2-5; unclear D gene. The CDR3 is made up of 17 amino acids. Germline CDR1 is LGHNA and CDR2 is YSLEER. Trimming stripped 1 base from V and 6 bases from J, with 21 bases between. The CDR3 nucleotides are TGCGCCAGCAGCCAAGCCACGACACCCAACGGCCTACAGACCCAGTACTTC. As protein: CASSQATTPNGLQTQYF.